This T cell receptor (beta chain) was recorded in a study of CD8 T cells in Susac syndrome. The RNA, roughly 0.5 to 1 ug, was put through reverse transcription using random hexamers. Each CDR3 protein is one row after TCRdb ran MiXCR on the immunoSEQ multiplex PCR reads. The sample yields around 300,000 distinct CDR3 sequences, approximately 85% seen once. CDR3 size: 14 residues. Germline V CDR1 and CDR2: SGHDT, YYEEEE. The ends were cut back, 2 bases at V and 6 bases at J, with 14 bases in the middle. Sequencing of TCR beta was performed on blood CD8+ T cells and on blood CD4+ T cells. TEMRA cells were enriched by FACS, while CD8+ and CD4+ T cells were obtained through a negative isolation that was performed magnetically.

Sample: CD8+ T cells from PBMCs. This receptor was obtained from a human donor with multiple sclerosis. The chain combines TRBV5-6 with TRBJ1-2, with a tentative D call TRBD1 (5 bases). CDR3 in DNA: TGTGCCAGCAGCTTCCCAGGGCCTTGGGATGGCTACACCTTC. Amino acids: CASSFPGPWDGYTF. The variable domain in full, completed from reference TRBV5-6 and TRBJ1-2, reads DAGVTQSPTHLIKTRGQQVTLRCSPKSGHDTVSWYQQALGQGPQFIFQYYEEEERQRGNFPDRFSGHQFPNYSSELNVNALLLGDSALYLCASSFPGPWDGYTFGSGTRLTVV.